This TCR beta chain was identified during a study of blood T cell repertoires in COVID-19. The wider study: PBMCs, B-cell-depleted T cells, or T cells were the source of the cDNA or gDNA that made up the material.

Repertoires were generated with immunoSEQ multiplex PCR, while TCRdb's copy carries only in-frame clones and drops some. The sample has 15,000 to 20,000 clones; about four fifths are singletons. Germline trimming cut 5 bases from V and 8 bases from J; bases unmatched to any gene: 8. The germline gives CDR1 SEHNR, CDR2 FQNEAQ (reference sequence). CDR3 length equals 14 residues. Material for sequencing was peripheral blood. V usage is TRBV7-9 and J usage is TRBJ1-2, with 10 bases fitting TRBD1. This TCR derives from a middle-aged man with active or convalescent COVID-19. The CDR3 sequence: CASSPDGQGGGYTF. The DNA for the CDR3 is TGTGCCAGCAGCCCCGACGGACAGGGGGGCGGCTACACCTTC.